This T cell receptor (beta chain) was obtained from a study of blood T cell repertoires in COVID-19 (dated by TCRdb to the early 2020s). For the study in its entirety: Samples covering the acute and convalescent phases of COVID-19 were provided by collaborators in the United States, Italy and Spain. The material from the prospective study consisted of cDNA or gDNA derived from T cells, B-cell-depleted T cells, or PBMCs. Subjects who had been exposed to COVID-19, were actively infected with it, or had recovered from it provided the deeply sampled blood TCRbeta repertoires that made up the dataset. The repertoires were released in a freely available public database meant as a resource for research on the immune response to SARS-CoV-2. The samples were drawn from the first 160 participants of the ongoing ImmuneRACE study and from roughly 1,300 subjects provided by 6 global collaborators. The sample metadata nearly always contained a de-identified subject ID, COVID-19 status, age in years and sex. Where available, HLA class I and class II types were taken from metadata supplied by the sample provider and were not determined by assay-based typing.

Summary of the overall study and its limitations: How much clinical and demographic metadata was included differed by source and by participant, and the metadata was provided uncurated.

As concerns this clone: Its antigen target is currently unknown. Per-base qualities were not stored, and no clone one base away is much larger.

Each collaborating institution followed its own protocols to collect whole blood in K2EDTA tubes. For TCRbeta analysis, collaborators shipped samples as frozen whole blood, isolated PBMCs, or DNA extracted from either of those sample types. TCRbeta CDR3 regions were amplified from genomic DNA by means of the immunoSEQ Assay, a bias-controlled multiplex PCR. The paper's processing steps were these. Nucleated cell counts per sample were estimated from amplification of reference gene primers within the assay. To quantify the absolute abundance of each unique TCRbeta CDR3 rearrangement, sequence reads were collapsed and filtered. Productive Simpson clonality was computed per sample as the square root of Simpson's diversity index over productive rearrangements. TCRdb carries this immuneACCESS record with in-frame sequences only. Its versions omit some clonotypes, under half of them owing to an unresolved V gene in the studies checked, with the rest unexplained. The V and J calls and clone size come from that table; D and trimming were worked out from the DNA. The sample includes fewer than 20,000 clones, with 80% to 90% observed a single time. 9% to 12% of the sample lies in the top ten.

This sequence originates from a man of 80 years or more with acute or convalescent COVID-19. Material for sequencing was peripheral blood.

The DNA sequence follows: TGTGCCAGCAGACGGACAGGGGTTCTCCGCGGCTACACCTTC. This codes for CASRRTGVLRGYTF. This sequence uses TRBV11-2 and TRBJ1-2, and 9 bases in between align with TRBD1. Here V drops 6 bases and J drops 8 bases, and the junction holds 10 bases not matched to any gene. The germline V gene yields SGHAT for CDR1 and FQNNGV for CDR2. Counted from cysteine to phenylalanine, this CDR3 has 14 amino acids. Of the read, only the CDR3 DNA is kept; its 42 bases are in frame from base 1. The full variable domain, completed from the reference TRBV11-2 and TRBJ1-2 proteins outside the CDR3, reads EAGVAQSPRYKIIEKRQSVAFWCNPISGHATLYWYQQILGQGPKLLIQFQNNGVVDDSQLPKDRFSAERLKGVDSTLKIQPAKLEDSAVYLCASRRTGVLRGYTFGSGTRLTVV.